The text below deals with one T cell receptor (beta chain). For the second PCR, which ran for about 7 to 11 cycles, a sample-barcoded 5' primer and a J-beta primer mix were used. TCRdb itself ran the 5' RACE reads through MiXCR, one entry per CDR3 protein. The sample carries 450,000 to 700,000 distinct CDR3 sequences, 25% to 30% recorded once. This sample was taken from a study of blood T cells in healthy people across ages. The CDR3 covers 20 residues. The germline V gene has CDR1 SGDLS and CDR2 YYNGEE. V shed 0 bases and J 5 bases; nucleotides not matched to a gene: 17. Sequencing input: blood. This chain connects TRBV9 to TRBJ2-5; TRBD2 aligns across 12 bases. This receptor was identified in a woman between 65 and 79 years old in good health. The CDR3 loop reads CASSVETSGGPPIRRETQYF. As DNA, the CDR3 is TGTGCCAGCAGCGTAGAGACTAGCGGGGGACCACCAATACGAAGGGAGACCCAGTACTTC. The full variable domain, with the rest looked up from reference TRBV9 and TRBJ2-5, is DSGVTQTPKHLITATGQRVTLRCSPRSGDLSVYWYQQSLDQGLQFLIQYYNGEERAKGNILERFSAQQFPDLHSELNLSSLELGDSALYFCASSVETSGGPPIRRETQYFGPGTRLLVL.